This TCR beta chain was recovered during a study of spatial heterogeneity in lung cancer. Study-level points and caveats: Within tumors, counts of expanded alpha and beta TCRs tracked tumor mutation counts.

The sample's time point: sample taken at primary tumor resection. Unsorted whole RNA samples from tumor, nontumor lung or frozen PBMC were sequenced. TCRdb reprocessed the 5' RACE reads with MiXCR, giving one entry per CDR3 protein. The sample records more than 10,000 distinct CDR3 sequences, roughly 5.5% being singletons. This clonotype was seen ten or more times. The antigen remains unidentified. A library prepared for alpha chains yielded this beta chain as an off-target read; its size is of little meaning. The sequence was obtained from a male donor with early-stage non-small cell lung cancer. The material was lung tumor tissue, obtained at surgery.

CDR3 protein: CASTRAYEQYF. Here the CDR3 DNA reads TGTGCCAGCACCAGGGCATACGAGCAGTACTTC. The genes are TRBV6-2 or TRBV6-3 and TRBJ2-7, with D tentatively TRBD1 (5 bases). The length of the CDR3 is 11 residues. Germline V gene lookup returns CDR1 MNHEY and CDR2 SVGEGT. V lost 7 bases to trimming and J lost 4 bases, with 8 bases between them.